This T cell receptor beta chain was observed in a study of post-analysis software for immune sequencing data. Study findings and constraints: When patients were compared with controls, about five TRBV segments were more frequent, TRBV5-6, TRBV5-1 and TRBV20-1 among them.

Turning to this clonotype: Antigen unknown.

CDR3 length equals 14 residues. Germline V gene lookup returns CDR1 KGHDR and CDR2 SFDVKD. The V and J ends lost 3 bases and 7 bases respectively, with 13 bases between them. Unique molecular identifiers tagged the TCR beta cDNA libraries. There were roughly 0.9 to 10 million T cells, and 450,000 to 550,000 cDNA molecules came from them. Via MiXCR, TCRdb re-called the PCR reads, giving one row per CDR3 protein. The table has approximately 570,000 distinct CDR3 sequences, roughly 47% seen once. The V and J genes are TRBV24-1 and TRBJ2-3, with D unresolved. This clonotype was obtained from a girl aged 5-17 years with multiple sclerosis. Sequences were obtained from blood. The CDR3 sequence is CATSDPLEVNTQYF. DNA of the CDR3: TGTGCCACCAGTGATCCCCTAGAGGTCAATACGCAGTATTTT.